The 29 T cell receptor beta chains in this list originate from one sample, sequenced in a study of control samples from healthy donors and cancer patients. The table came from immunoSEQ multiplex PCR; TCRdb's copy has only in-frame clones and leaves some out. The data contain around 180,000 clones, about 86% of them singletons. The sample comprised blood. The source of these receptors is a woman between 25 and 40 years old in good health.

The J gene is TRBJ1-1, the V gene TRBV19; maybe TRBD1 (5 bases). The CDR3 sequence is 14 residues long. Between the trimmed V and J ends, which lost 6 bases and 0 bases, there was a span of 11 bases. Germline assignment: CDR1 LNHDA and CDR2 SQIVND (reference sequence). For the CDR3, the DNA is TGTGCCAGTAGAGTCGCAGGGATGAACACTGAAGCTTTCTTT. Translating it yields CASRVAGMNTEAFF.

The CDR3 coding sequence is TGCAGTGCTAGTAGCTCCTACAATGAGCAGTTCTTC. Its protein is CSASSSYNEQFF. This chain connects TRBV20-1 to TRBJ2-1; no definite D call. CDR3 length equals 12 residues. Germline V CDR1 and CDR2: DFQATT, SNEGSKA (reference sequence). V was pared by 3 bases and J by 0 bases, with 3 bases between.

V gene TRBV6-1 combines with J gene TRBJ1-2, with unresolved D. Germline V gene data show CDR1 as MNHNS and CDR2 as SASEGT. The length of the CDR3 is 14 residues. V was clipped by 1 base and J by 5 bases, with 11 bases between them. CDR3 loop: CASSEGWQAYGYTF. The DNA of the CDR3 is TGTGCCAGCAGTGAAGGGTGGCAGGCTTATGGCTACACCTTC.

The chain recombines TRBV3-1 (or the pseudogene TRBV3-2) with TRBJ1-4; 8 bases map to TRBD1. Per germline, CDR1 LGHDT and CDR2 YNNKEL (reference sequence). The CDR3 loop spans 16 amino acids. V lost 4 bases and J lost 7; bases outside the gene matches: 11. CDR3 nucleotides: TGTGCCAGCAGCCCTCTGTCTGGACAGGGATTTGAAAAACTGTTTTTT. It translates to CASSPLSGQGFEKLFF.

The chain carries TRBV5-4 and TRBJ2-1; TRBD2 agrees at 8 bases. The ends lost 2 bases at V and 8 bases at J; junction bases unmatched: 6. The CDR3 covers 14 residues. Germline V CDR1 and CDR2: SGHNT, YYREEE (reference sequence). The CDR3 bases are TGTGCCAGCAGCTTACGGGAGGGCCGGGATGAGCAGTTCTTC. It is translated as CASSLREGRDEQFF.

The V and J genes are TRBV15 and TRBJ1-1; a weak D match, TRBD1 (6 bases). Trimming took 8 bases from V and 0 from J, leaving 16 bases between them. The CDR3 runs to 15 residues. CDR1 and CDR2 from the germline V gene are LNHNV and YYDKDF (reference sequence). This CDR3 is CATAGGAHLNTEAFF. The CDR3 nucleotides are TGTGCCACCGCGGGGGGGGCCCACCTGAACACTGAAGCTTTCTTT.

The genes are TRBV2 and TRBJ1-2; D unclear. CDR3 size: 13 residues. Trimming pared 4 bases from V and 4 bases from J, leaving 10 bases between. CDR1 is SNHLY and CDR2 is FYNNEI in the germline V gene. CDR3 residues: CASSGAVGYGYTF. The CDR3 DNA follows: TGTGCCAGCAGTGGGGCCGTAGGCTATGGCTACACCTTC. The complete variable domain, with remaining parts taken from reference TRBV2 and TRBJ1-2, reads EPEVTQTPSHQVTQMGQEVILRCVPISNHLYFYWYRQILGQKVEFLVSFYNNEISEKSEIFDDQFSVERPDGSNFTLKIRSTKLEDSAMYFCASSGAVGYGYTFGSGTRLTVV.

J is TRBJ2-3 and V is TRBV20-1, with D unclear. Germline CDR1 DFQATT, CDR2 SNEGSKA (reference sequence). The CDR3 runs 11 residues. V was shortened by 5 bases and J by 4 bases, with 7 bases between the two germline ends. The CDR3 sequence: CSAVNADTQYF. The CDR3 bases are TGCAGTGCTGTTAACGCAGATACGCAGTATTTT.

The V call is TRBV5-4, the J call TRBJ1-1, with unresolved D. Germline V gene lookup returns CDR1 SGHNT and CDR2 YYREEE (reference sequence). The germline V and J ends were trimmed by 4 bases and 4 bases, with 14 bases remaining between them. This CDR3 region has 14 residues. CDR3 sequence: CASSHGTKPTEAFF. CDR3 DNA: TGTGCCAGCAGCCACGGAACAAAACCCACTGAAGCTTTCTTT.

This clone was observed a single time. The V call is TRBV18, the J call TRBJ2-7; D is unresolved. V lost 0 bases, J lost 2 bases, and 11 bases lay in between. Germline V gene lookup returns CDR1 KGHSH and CDR2 LQKENI. The CDR3 contains 15 residues. The CDR3 loop is CASSPPRGRTYEQYF. DNA of the CDR3: TGTGCCAGCTCACCACCTCGAGGTAGAACCTACGAGCAGTACTTC. Supplemented by reference TRBV18 and TRBJ2-7, the full variable domain reads NAGVMQNPRHLVRRRGQEARLRCSPMKGHSHVYWYRQLPEEGLKFMVYLQKENIIDESGMPKERFSAEFPKEGPSILRIQQVVRGDSAAYFCASSPPRGRTYEQYFGPGTRLTVT.

This sequence joins TRBV7-9 and TRBJ2-1; possible D gene TRBD2, 5 bases. The CDR3 length is 16 residues. The V end was cut by 3 bases, the J end by 9 bases, with 21 bases between. Germline V gene data show CDR1 as SEHNR and CDR2 as FQNEAQ (reference sequence). CDR3 coding DNA: TGTGCCAGCAGCTTTTCGGCGTGGCAGGACGGAGGTGAGCAGTTCTTC. Its translation: CASSFSAWQDGGEQFF.

V and J are TRBV18 and TRBJ2-2; 7 nucleotides line up with TRBD1. Trimming took 2 bases from V and 2 from J; bases not matched to a gene: 11. The CDR3 has 18 amino acids. CDR1 and CDR2 (germline): KGHSH, LQKENI. The CDR3 region is CASSPTDRVMDNTGELFF. CDR3 sequence (DNA): TGTGCCAGCTCACCAACCGACAGGGTTATGGACAACACCGGGGAGCTGTTTTTT.

V is TRBV7-2 and J is TRBJ1-2, with D tentatively TRBD1 (5 bases). Trimming removed 1 base from V and 4 bases from J, with 16 bases in between. The CDR3 covers 16 residues. CDR1 is SGHTA and CDR2 is FQGNSA in the germline V gene. The CDR3 sequence: CASSLGASRDPYGYTF. CDR3 nucleotides: TGTGCCAGCAGCTTAGGAGCGAGCAGGGACCCCTATGGCTACACCTTC.

Note on this clone: Germline and junction disagree at one end, which may indicate a read error. The chain couples TRBV6-2 or TRBV6-3 to TRBJ1-5; 7 nucleotides agree with TRBD1. This CDR3 comprises 15 residues. Germline assignment: CDR1 MNHEY and CDR2 SVGEGT. The CDR3 DNA sequence: TGTGCCAGCAGTTACTCGGGGACAGCTAATCAACCCCAGCATTTT. It is translated as CASSYSGTANQPQHF.

This chain connects TRBV6-5 to TRBJ1-3; possibly TRBD1 for D (6 bases). Germline CDR1 is MNHEY and CDR2 is SVGAGI. V was shortened by 8 bases and J by 4 bases, with 12 bases between the two germline ends. This CDR3 spans 13 amino acids. Here the CDR3 DNA reads TGTGCCAGCCCAAGGGGGGAAGGAAACACCATATATTTT. This gives the protein CASPRGEGNTIYF.

The chain couples TRBV27 to TRBJ1-2; D remains unclear. CDR3 length: 17 residues. Per germline, CDR1 MNHEY and CDR2 SMNVEV (reference sequence). V lost 5 bases and J lost 0, with 19 bases in between. Here the CDR3 reads CASSLYFPTETNYGYTF. CDR3 sequence (DNA): TGTGCCAGCAGTCTGTATTTCCCAACAGAAACTAACTATGGCTACACCTTC.

Turning to this clone: One end of the junction does not line up with germline, which may come from a read error. V is TRBV7-2 and J is TRBJ2-5, with 11 positions matching TRBD2. Germline CDR1 is SGHTA and CDR2 is FQGNSA. This CDR3 comprises 16 residues. CDR3 in DNA: TGTGCCAGCAGCCCGAACGGGGGACTAGCGGCAGAGGCCCAGTACTTC. This encodes CASSPNGGLAAEAQYF. Together with reference TRBV7-2 and TRBJ2-5, the CDR3 gives the full variable domain: GAGVSQSPSNKVTEKGKDVELRCDPISGHTALYWYRQSLGQGLEFLIYFQGNSAPDKSGLPSDRFSAERTGGSVSTLTIQRTQQEDSAVYLCASSPNGGLAAEAQYFGPGTRLLVL.

V is TRBV11-3 and J is TRBJ2-1; no clear D gene. The germline CDR1 and CDR2 sequences are SGHNT and YENEEA. V lost 5 bases and J lost 0, with 5 bases in between. This CDR3 region has 13 residues. The CDR3 nucleotides are TGTGCCAGCAGCCCTGACTCCTACAATGAGCAGTTCTTC. It translates to CASSPDSYNEQFF.

The genes are TRBV28 and TRBJ2-3; the D is unclear. CDR1 MDHEN and CDR2 SYDVKM come from the germline V gene. This CDR3 comprises 13 residues. V was pared by 1 base and J by 6 bases, with 8 bases between. CDR3: CASSLSTEDTQYF. The CDR3 DNA sequence: TGTGCCAGCAGTTTATCCACGGAGGATACGCAGTATTTT. Combining the CDR3 with reference TRBV28 and TRBJ2-3 gives the whole variable domain DVKVTQSSRYLVKRTGEKVFLECVQDMDHENMFWYRQDPGLGLRLIYFSYDVKMKEKGDIPEGYSVSREKKERFSLILESASTNQTSMYLCASSLSTEDTQYFGPGTRLTVL.

J is TRBJ1-2 and V is TRBV19, with TRBD1 matching 9 bases. V shed 10 bases, J shed 4 bases, and the junction held 13 bases outside the gene matches. Germline loops: CDR1 LNHDA, CDR2 SQIVND (reference sequence). CDR3 size: 15 residues. CDR3 protein: CATIPPGQGGYGYTF. CDR3 bases: TGTGCCACTATACCTCCGGGACAGGGAGGCTATGGCTACACCTTC.

The genes are TRBV6-5 and TRBJ1-5; D gene ambiguous. V dropped 6 bases and J dropped 7 bases, with 10 bases sitting between them. Germline loops: CDR1 MNHEY, CDR2 SVGAGI. The length of the CDR3 is 12 residues. The CDR3 is CASSNLPQPQHF. CDR3 bases: TGTGCCAGCAGCAACCTTCCCCAGCCCCAGCATTTT.

The chain joins TRBV7-2 to TRBJ2-7; 8 bases are shared with TRBD1. The CDR3 is 14 amino acids. Germline V gene data show CDR1 as SGHTA and CDR2 as FQGNSA. The V gene end was trimmed by 6 bases and the J gene end by 5 bases; junction bases not matched to a gene: 9. The CDR3 nucleotides read TGTGCCAGCAGTATAGGGACAGGCCTCCACGAGCAGTACTTC. It codes for CASSIGTGLHEQYF.

The chain links TRBV20-1 to TRBJ1-1; D is unresolved. CDR1 and CDR2 (germline): DFQATT, SNEGSKA (reference sequence). V lost 3 bases and J 0 bases, leaving 8 bases between the germline ends. This CDR3 is 13 amino acids long. This chain's CDR3 is CSASTRLNTEAFF. The CDR3 coding sequence is TGCAGTGCTAGTACCAGGTTGAACACTGAAGCTTTCTTT.

The chain uses TRBV6-5 and TRBJ1-4, with TRBD1 identical over 7 bases. The germline gives CDR1 MNHEY, CDR2 SVGAGI. J gave up 8 bases and V 2 bases, and 5 bases lay outside the gene matches. This CDR3 contains 14 residues. CDR3 DNA: TGTGCCAGCAGTTACCAGAGGGGGCGAGAAAAACTGTTTTTT. Translated, it gives CASSYQRGREKLFF.

This clone has just one count. J is TRBJ2-5 and V is TRBV29-1; D might be TRBD1 (5 bases). The CDR3 spans 12 residues. With 6 bases removed from V and 3 bases from J, the gap between germline ends came to 11 bases. CDR1 and CDR2 (germline): SQVTM, ANQGSEA. The CDR3 loop is CSVVQGEETQYF. CDR3 nucleotide sequence: TGCAGCGTAGTCCAAGGGGAAGAGACCCAGTACTTC.

Only one count was recorded for this clone. The chain has TRBV6-5 and TRBJ1-2, with 7 bases lining up with TRBD1. The CDR3 has 15 amino acids. With V trimmed by 4 bases and J by 2 bases, 7 bases remained unmatched. Germline V CDR1 and CDR2: MNHEY, SVGAGI. The CDR3, as DNA: TGTGCCAGCAGTTCCCAGGGGGGAGGGAACTATGGCTACACCTTC. It encodes CASSSQGGGNYGYTF.

This clone was picked up a small number of times. The V call is TRBV29-1, the J call TRBJ1-5, with 7 bases matching TRBD1. There are 15 residues in the CDR3. J lost 6 bases, V lost 7 bases, and 15 bases had no gene match. CDR1 and CDR2 from the germline V gene are SQVTM and ANQGSEA. The CDR3 region is CSARQGPKYRQPQHF. The DNA for the CDR3 is TGCAGCGCCCGACAGGGTCCCAAGTATCGTCAGCCCCAGCATTTT.

This clone was recorded a few times. This chain connects TRBV15 to TRBJ1-2; no reliable D call. With 0 bases removed from V and 8 bases from J, the gap between germline ends came to 7 bases. The CDR3 totals 12 residues. Per germline, CDR1 LNHNV and CDR2 YYDKDF (reference sequence). CDR3 region: CATSRDQFGYTF. The CDR3 DNA reads TGTGCCACCAGCAGAGATCAGTTCGGCTACACCTTC.

The chain uses TRBV6-5 and TRBJ1-5; a possible D gene is TRBD1 (6 bases). Germline CDR1 and CDR2: MNHEY and SVGAGI. V lost 6 bases and J 7 bases, leaving 13 bases between the germline ends. CDR3 length equals 13 residues. The DNA of the CDR3 is TGTGCCAGCAGACCGGGGGCAGGCCAGCCCCAGCATTTT. Translating gives CASRPGAGQPQHF.